The 9 T cell receptor beta chains in this list originate from one sample, sequenced in a study of cytomegalovirus exposure and HLA in healthy donors (dated by TCRdb to 2016 to 2017). Receptors were amplified or captured by the immunoSEQ multiplex PCR assay. For the multiplex PCR, a mixture combining 60 forward primers for TCR Vbeta segments and 13 reverse primers for TCR Jbeta segments was used. This immuneACCESS table, as held by TCRdb, lists in-frame sequences with V and J called but not all clones. Of the missing ones, under half trace to an unresolved V gene in checked studies; the others have no known cause. The sample table contains about 60,000 clones; only one count was recorded for 87% of them. Approximately 1.5% of the sample is taken by the ten largest. The sample was PBMCs. The receptors were sampled from a man aged 18-30 years in good health and CMV-seronegative.

The gene calls are TRBV9 and TRBJ1-3, with D possibly being TRBD1 (5 bases). The CDR3 covers 15 residues. Trimming took off 3 bases at V and 4 bases at J, with 14 bases between the two ends. CDR1 is SGDLS and CDR2 is YYNGEE in the germline V gene. CDR3: CASSAHTGVGNTIYF. DNA for the CDR3: TGTGCCAGCAGCGCCCACACGGGGGTAGGAAACACCATATATTTT.

The chain joins TRBV19 to TRBJ2-1; possibly TRBD2 for D (5 bases). Germline loops: CDR1 LNHDA, CDR2 SQIVND (reference sequence). Trimming cost V 3 bases and J 15 bases, with 15 bases left between them. The CDR3 is 12 residues long. CDR3 protein: CASSMAPDSRFF. The DNA of the CDR3 is TGTGCCAGTAGTATGGCGCCGGACTCACGGTTCTTC.

The chain recombines TRBV10-3 with TRBJ1-1, with 7 bases fitting TRBD1. In germline, CDR1 is ENHRY, CDR2 SYGVKD. CDR3 length equals 14 residues. After removal of 7 bases from V and 1 base from J, the junction contained 6 bases not matched to a gene. The DNA of the CDR3 is TGTGCCATCACCGGAGGACAGGCGAACACTGAAGCTTTCTTT. It yields the protein CAITGGQANTEAFF.

In nucleotides, the CDR3 is TGTGCCAGCAGCTGGAGGGACCGACTAGGTGAGCAGTTCTTC. Its protein is CASSWRDRLGEQFF. The rearrangement joins TRBV13 to TRBJ2-1, with D possibly being TRBD2 (6 bases). Trimming cost V 4 bases and J 9 bases, with 16 bases left between them. The CDR3 contains 14 residues. Germline CDR1 reads PRHDT; CDR2 reads FYEKMQ (reference sequence).

The rearrangement links TRBV28 to TRBJ2-7; D not resolved. This CDR3 has 15 residues. The V gene lost 3 bases and the J gene lost 0 bases, with 12 bases spanning the gap. Germline V gene sequence: CDR1 MDHEN, CDR2 SYDVKM. In DNA form, the CDR3 reads TGTGCCAGCAGTTTCAACCAGATAAGCTCCTACGAGCAGTACTTC. Amino acid sequence: CASSFNQISSYEQYF.

The chain combines TRBV29-1 with TRBJ1-2; possible D gene TRBD1, 5 bases. There are 12 residues in the CDR3. CDR1 is SQVTM, CDR2 ANQGSEA, per germline. Trimming left V 5 bases short and J 8 bases short, with 15 bases between. CDR3 nucleotides: TGCAGCGTTCTCCCCAGGGAGGAGGGCTACACCTTC. It is translated as CSVLPREEGYTF.

The V call is TRBV10-2, the J call TRBJ2-7; a possible D gene is TRBD1 (6 bases). The germline CDR1 and CDR2 sequences are WSHSY and SAAADI. The CDR3 has 14 residues. Trimming pared 7 bases from V and 3 bases from J, leaving 16 bases between. CDR3 region: CASTQWTVSYEQYF. CDR3 in DNA: TGCGCCAGCACCCAGTGGACAGTTAGCTACGAGCAGTACTTC.

V and J are TRBV11-2 and TRBJ1-5; 7 bases align to TRBD1. Germline CDR1 reads SGHAT; CDR2 reads FQNNGV. The V and J ends lost 4 bases and 2 bases, in that order; junction bases with no gene match: 2. CDR3 size: 14 residues. In DNA form, the CDR3 reads TGTGCCAGCAGCTACGGACAGGGCAATCAGCCCCAGCATTTT. Translation: CASSYGQGNQPQHF.

This clone has only one observation. The J gene is TRBJ2-5, the V gene TRBV4-1; a weak D match, TRBD2 (6 bases). TRBJ2-7 explains the end of the DNA better; the J call may be wrong. This CDR3 comprises 13 residues. CDR1 is MGHRA, CDR2 YSYEKL, per germline. The CDR3 is CASSQTLGSEQYF. The CDR3 coding sequence is TGCGCCAGCAGCCAAACCCTCGGGAGCGAGCAGTACTTC.